The clone carrying this T cell receptor (beta chain) has a single count. TCRdb keeps only in-frame clones here, not all; method: immunoSEQ multiplex PCR. The profile shows roughly 150,000 clones, just under 85% of them singletons. Germline V gene data show CDR1 as WNHNN and CDR2 as SYGVQD (reference sequence). The CDR3 extends over 16 amino acids. Trimming left V 3 bases short and J 5 bases short, with 17 bases between. This entry belongs to a study of blood T cell repertoires in COVID-19. The wider study: Collection of acute and convalescent COVID-19 samples took place in the United States, Italy and Spain.

What was sequenced was peripheral blood. This sequence joins TRBV10-1 and TRBJ1-5; tentative D call: TRBD1 (6 bases). The source is an elderly woman with COVID-19, enrolled during active disease. The CDR3 protein is CASSDQRDKHYQPQHF. The CDR3 DNA follows: TGCGCCAGCAGTGATCAGCGGGACAAGCACTATCAGCCCCAGCATTTT.